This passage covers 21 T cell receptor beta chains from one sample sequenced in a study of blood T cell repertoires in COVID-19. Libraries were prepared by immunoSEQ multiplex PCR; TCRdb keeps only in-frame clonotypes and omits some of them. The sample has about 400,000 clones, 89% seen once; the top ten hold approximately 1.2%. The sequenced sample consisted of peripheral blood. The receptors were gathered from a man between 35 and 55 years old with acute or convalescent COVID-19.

CDR3: CASSHGANTGELFF. The DNA for the CDR3 is TGTGCCAGCAGCCACGGAGCGAACACCGGGGAGCTGTTTTTT. The rearrangement links TRBV5-5 to TRBJ2-2; no firm D call. V was clipped by 4 bases and J by 0 bases, with 7 bases between them. The CDR3 extends over 14 amino acids. The germline V gene encodes CDR1 SGHKS and CDR2 YYEKEE (reference sequence).

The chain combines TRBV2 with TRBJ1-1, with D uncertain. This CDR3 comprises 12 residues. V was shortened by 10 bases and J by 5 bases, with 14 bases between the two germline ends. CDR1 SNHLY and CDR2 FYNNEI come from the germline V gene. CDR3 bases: TGTGCCACCACTGCTCTCCGGACTGAAGCTTTCTTT. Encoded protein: CATTALRTEAFF.

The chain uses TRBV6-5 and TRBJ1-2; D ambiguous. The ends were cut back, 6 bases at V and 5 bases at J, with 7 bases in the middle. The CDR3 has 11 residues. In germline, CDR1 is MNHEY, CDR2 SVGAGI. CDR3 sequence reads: CASSPGYGYTF. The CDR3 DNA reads TGTGCCAGCAGCCCGGGATATGGCTACACCTTC.

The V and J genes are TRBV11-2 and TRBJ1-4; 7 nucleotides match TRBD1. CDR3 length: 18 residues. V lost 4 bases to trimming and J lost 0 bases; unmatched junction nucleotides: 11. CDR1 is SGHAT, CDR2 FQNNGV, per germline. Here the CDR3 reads CASSYRGGGGATNEKLFF. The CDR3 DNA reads TGTGCCAGCAGCTATCGAGGAGGGGGCGGGGCAACTAATGAAAAACTGTTTTTT.

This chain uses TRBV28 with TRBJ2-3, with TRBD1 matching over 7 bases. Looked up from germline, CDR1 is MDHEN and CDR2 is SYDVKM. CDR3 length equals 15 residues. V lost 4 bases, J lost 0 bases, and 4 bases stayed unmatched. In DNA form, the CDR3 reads TGTGCCAGCAGTTCCCCGACAGGGAGCACAGATACGCAGTATTTT. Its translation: CASSSPTGSTDTQYF.

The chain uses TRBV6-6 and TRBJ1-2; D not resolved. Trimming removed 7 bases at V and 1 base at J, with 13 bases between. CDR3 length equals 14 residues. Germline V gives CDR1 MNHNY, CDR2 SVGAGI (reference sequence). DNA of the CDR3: TGTGCCAGCACCCCGATCAGGAATAACTATGGCTACACCTTC. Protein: CASTPIRNNYGYTF.

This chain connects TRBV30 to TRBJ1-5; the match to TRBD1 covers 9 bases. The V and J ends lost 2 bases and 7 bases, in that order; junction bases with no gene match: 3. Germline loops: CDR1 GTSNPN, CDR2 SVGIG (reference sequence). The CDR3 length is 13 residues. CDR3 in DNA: TGTGCCTGGAGTACAGGGGGCGGACAGCCCCAGCATTTT. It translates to CAWSTGGGQPQHF.

The CDR3 nucleotides read TGTGCCTGGAGTGTACTGGGGGGATCGGGCAGGACTGAAGCTTTCTTT. It yields the protein CAWSVLGGSGRTEAFF. The J gene is TRBJ1-1, the V gene TRBV30; TRBD1 is a possible D gene (5 bases). Looked up from germline, CDR1 is GTSNPN and CDR2 is SVGIG (reference sequence). CDR3 length: 16 amino acids. The germline V and J ends were trimmed by 0 bases and 5 bases, with 19 bases remaining between them.

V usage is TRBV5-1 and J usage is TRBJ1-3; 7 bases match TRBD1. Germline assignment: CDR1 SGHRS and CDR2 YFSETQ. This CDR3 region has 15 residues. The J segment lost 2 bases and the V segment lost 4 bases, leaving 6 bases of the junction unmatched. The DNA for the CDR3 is TGCGCCAGCAGCAGCACAGGGGTTGCTGGAAACACCATATATTTT. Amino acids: CASSSTGVAGNTIYF.

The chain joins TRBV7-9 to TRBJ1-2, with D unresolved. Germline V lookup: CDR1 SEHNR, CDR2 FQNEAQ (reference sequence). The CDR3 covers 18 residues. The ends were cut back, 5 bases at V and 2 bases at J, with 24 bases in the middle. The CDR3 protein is CASSPSEGWVARNYGYTF. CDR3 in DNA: TGTGCCAGCAGCCCTAGCGAAGGTTGGGTGGCGCGGAACTATGGCTACACCTTC.

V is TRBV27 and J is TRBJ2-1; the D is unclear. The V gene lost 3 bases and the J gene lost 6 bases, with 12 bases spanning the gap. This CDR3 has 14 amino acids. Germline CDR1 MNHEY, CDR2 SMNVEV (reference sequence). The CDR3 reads CASSFNSPINEQFF. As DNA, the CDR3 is TGTGCCAGCAGTTTTAACAGTCCCATCAATGAGCAGTTCTTC.

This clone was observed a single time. CDR3 protein: CASSPSGTGGTEAFF. CDR3 coding DNA: TGCGCCAGCAGCCCTAGCGGGACAGGGGGTACTGAAGCTTTCTTT. This chain uses TRBV4-1 with TRBJ1-1; 11 bases are a match to TRBD1. Trimming removed 4 bases from V and 5 bases from J; junction bases left unmatched: 6. CDR1 is MGHRA, CDR2 YSYEKL, per germline. CDR3 length: 15 residues.

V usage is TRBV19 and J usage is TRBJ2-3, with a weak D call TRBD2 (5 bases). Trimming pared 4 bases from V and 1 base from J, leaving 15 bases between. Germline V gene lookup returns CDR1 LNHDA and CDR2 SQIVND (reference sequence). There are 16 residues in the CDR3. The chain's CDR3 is CASSRLGAGGTDTQYF. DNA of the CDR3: TGTGCCAGTAGTAGACTGGGAGCCGGCGGCACAGATACGCAGTATTTT.

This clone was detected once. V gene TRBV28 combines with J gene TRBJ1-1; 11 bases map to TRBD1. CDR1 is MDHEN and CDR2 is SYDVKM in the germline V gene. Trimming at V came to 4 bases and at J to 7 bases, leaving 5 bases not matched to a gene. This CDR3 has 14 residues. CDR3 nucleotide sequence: TGTGCCAGCAGTTCCCGGGGACAGGGGGATGAAGCTTTCTTT. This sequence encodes CASSSRGQGDEAFF.

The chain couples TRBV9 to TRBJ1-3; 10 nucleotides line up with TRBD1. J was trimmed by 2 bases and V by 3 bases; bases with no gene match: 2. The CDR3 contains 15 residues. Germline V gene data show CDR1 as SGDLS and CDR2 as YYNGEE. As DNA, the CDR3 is TGTGCCAGCAGCGATGGGACAGGGGCTGGAAACACCATATATTTT. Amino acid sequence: CASSDGTGAGNTIYF. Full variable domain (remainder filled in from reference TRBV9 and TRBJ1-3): DSGVTQTPKHLITATGQRVTLRCSPRSGDLSVYWYQQSLDQGLQFLIQYYNGEERAKGNILERFSAQQFPDLHSELNLSSLELGDSALYFCASSDGTGAGNTIYFGEGSWLTVV.

The CDR3 loop reads CASSYSMELATDTQYF. As DNA, the CDR3 is TGTGCCAGCAGTTACTCGATGGAACTAGCGACAGATACGCAGTATTTT. The chain is built from TRBV6-2 or TRBV6-3 and TRBJ2-3; 7 positions agree with TRBD2. J lost 3 bases, V lost 0 bases, and 6 bases had no gene match. The germline V gene has CDR1 MNHEY and CDR2 SVGEGT. This CDR3 comprises 16 residues.

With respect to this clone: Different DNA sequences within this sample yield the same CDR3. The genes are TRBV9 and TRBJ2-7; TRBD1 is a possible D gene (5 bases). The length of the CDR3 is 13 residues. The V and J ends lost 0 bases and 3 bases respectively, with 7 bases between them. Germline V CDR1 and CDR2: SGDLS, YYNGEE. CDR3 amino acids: CASSVETGYEQYF. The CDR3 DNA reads TGTGCCAGCAGCGTAGAAACAGGCTACGAGCAGTACTTC.

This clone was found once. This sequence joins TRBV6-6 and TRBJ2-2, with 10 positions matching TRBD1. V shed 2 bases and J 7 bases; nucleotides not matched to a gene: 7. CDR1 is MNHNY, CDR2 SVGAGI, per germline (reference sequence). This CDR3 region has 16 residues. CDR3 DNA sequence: TGTGCCAGCAGTTACAAGACAGGGGGCGAGATCGGGGAGCTGTTTTTT. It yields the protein CASSYKTGGEIGELFF.

The CDR3: CASSLSDRGYGYTF. CDR3 bases: TGTGCCAGCAGCTTGTCGGACAGGGGCTATGGCTACACCTTC. The chain employs TRBV5-6 and TRBJ1-2; 9 bases are shared with TRBD1. The CDR3 runs 14 residues. Germline V lookup: CDR1 SGHDT, CDR2 YYEEEE. With V trimmed by 1 base and J by 4 bases, 2 bases remained unmatched.

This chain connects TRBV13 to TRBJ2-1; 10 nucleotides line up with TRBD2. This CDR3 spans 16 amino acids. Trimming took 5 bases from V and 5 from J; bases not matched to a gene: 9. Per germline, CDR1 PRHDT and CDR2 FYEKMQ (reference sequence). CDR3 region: CASSHPTSGADNEQFF. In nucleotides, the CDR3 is TGTGCCAGCAGCCATCCCACTAGCGGGGCGGACAATGAGCAGTTCTTC. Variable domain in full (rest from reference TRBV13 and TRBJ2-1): AAGVIQSPRHLIKEKRETATLKCYPIPRHDTVYWYQQGPGQDPQFLISFYEKMQSDKGSIPDRFSAQQFSDYHSELNMSSLELGDSALYFCASSHPTSGADNEQFFGPGTRLTVL.

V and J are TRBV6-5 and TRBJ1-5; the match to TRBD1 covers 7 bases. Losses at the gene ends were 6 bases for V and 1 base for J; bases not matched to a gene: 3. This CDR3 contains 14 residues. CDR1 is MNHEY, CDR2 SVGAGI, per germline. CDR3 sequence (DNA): TGTGCCAGCAGCCAGGACAGGAGCAATCAGCCCCAGCATTTT. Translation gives CASSQDRSNQPQHF.